This T cell receptor beta chain was documented in a study of shared clonotypes between healthy human individuals. Study outcomes and limitations: Read depth was anticipated to influence clonotype sharing among donors.

The naive CD8 subset, CD45RO-negative cells positively selected for CCR7, excluded terminally differentiated effector memory CD45RA+ cells. This CDR3 contains 15 residues. Per germline, CDR1 LNHDA and CDR2 SQIVND (reference sequence). The junction had 3 bases not matched to a gene; V was cut back by 6 bases and J by 4 bases. A word on this clone: The antigen is undetermined.

Sorted-subset replicate PCRs used around 200 ng DNA, approximately 27,000 T cell genomes. Repertoires were generated with immunoSEQ multiplex PCR, while TCRdb's copy carries only in-frame clones and drops some. The table includes about 1.9 million clones, 93% detected once. The sequence was obtained from a man aged 18 to 30 in good health. Some clones in this sample may be carry-over from other donors' samples. The chain carries TRBV19 and TRBJ2-3, with 14 bases identical to TRBD2. Sequencing input: naive CD8+ T cells from PBMCs. CDR3 loop: CASRGTSGSADTQYF. As DNA, the CDR3 is TGTGCCAGTAGGGGGACTAGCGGGAGCGCAGATACGCAGTATTTT. Together with reference TRBV19 and TRBJ2-3, the CDR3 gives the full variable domain: DGGITQSPKYLFRKEGQNVTLSCEQNLNHDAMYWYRQDPGQGLRLIYYSQIVNDFQKGDIAEGYSVSREKKESFPLTVTSAQKNPTAFYLCASRGTSGSADTQYFGPGTRLTVL.